This T cell receptor beta chain originates from a study of cytomegalovirus exposure and HLA in healthy donors (TCRdb year 2017). Study-wide context: An earlier analysis of several hundred of the donors reported 276 Gb of sequence data and roughly 120 million unique TCR beta sequences obtained from approximately 180 million T cells. An earlier analysis of fewer than 750 of the donors used high-throughput TCR beta sequencing to judge whether each TCR beta V gene segment behaved as functional or pseudogenic. Typing coverage differed by locus: A, B, C, DRB1 and DQB1 were typed in roughly 620-630 donors, DQA1 in 500 to 550, DPA1 in roughly 590, and DPB1 in 472. Besides the first cohort of roughly 640 subjects, a separate validation cohort made up of over 95 different subjects was used. Using immunosequencing, the study profiled T cell repertoires from about 610 subjects and related those repertoires to cytomegalovirus serostatus. The study aimed to test whether cataloging public T cell receptors could reveal signatures of past pathogen exposure. HLA typing covered class I and class II loci at four-digit resolution. Donor age, sex, ethnicity and CMV serostatus were compiled alongside the repertoire data. Roughly five DR-DQ haplotypes were handled as single units for association and clustering, since linkage in the cohort was strong. A later analysis re-analyzed previously published TCR beta repertoires from 500 to 700 donors and added high-resolution HLA genotyping to study TCR occurrence patterns. Among the roughly 400 genotyped donors, around 81% belonged to the genetic ancestry cluster associated with self-reported Caucasian donors. An early release covering 550 to 700 HLA-typed donors comprised roughly 300 gigabases of sequencing data and about 90 million unique TCR sequences. Among some 400 genotyped donors of the cohort, an average of about 240,000 unique TCR beta nucleotide sequences was sequenced per donor, of which about 20% were non-productive. All discovery cohort repertoires had been generated using a single sequencing platform. In a later genetic analysis, genome-wide SNP genotypes for about 55% of the roughly 700 donors were used, and that subset was treated as a discovery cohort. In the later analysis, no new phenotypic data were used to find candidate immune exposures; instead, reliance was placed on TCR beta sequences and their occurrence across donors. High-throughput TCR immunosequencing, statistical association of individual TCRs with disease status, and machine learning were combined to predict cytomegalovirus infection status. Overall study outcomes, separate from this receptor: Across donors, most TCR sequences were observed very rarely, whereas some public TCRs were present in many individuals. Only TCR beta chains were sequenced in this cohort, and the absence of alpha or paired-chain data limited detectable features. In the study, around 150 TCR beta chains were listed as associated with cytomegalovirus. The earlier analysis of some 540 of the donors excluded roughly 17 rarely observed V segments, including chromosome 9 orphons, because counts were too low. Correlated functional status among segregating V segments might reflect linkage disequilibrium, but an unknown experimental factor could not be ruled out. Three of the identified cytomegalovirus-associated TCR beta chains were confirmed in vitro to be specific for cytomegalovirus antigens. A further reported finding was that TCR beta sequences accurately predicted the HLA-A and HLA-B alleles for most subjects in the first cohort. CMV serostatus was the only immune exposure information available for the cohort. A cluster of highly shared sequence variants was judged likely to be a technical artifact of the sequencing pipeline. Compared with the approximately 670-donor mean, donors in an Asian-associated ancestry cluster had fewer N-insertions in productive TCRs, according to a later genetic analysis. Because some donors lacked HLA typing at each locus, the association tests relied only on the typed subset. According to a later analysis, parvovirus B19, influenza, CMV and Epstein-Barr virus appeared linked to several top co-occurrence clusters. The authors suggested that the approach could potentially be generalized to other disease states and immunological phenotypes. When HLA alleles, especially DR and DQ, strongly co-occurred, attributing TCR associations to individual alleles was difficult. An earlier analysis of some 560 of the donors showed that most TCR beta V segments appeared in productive rearrangements either about 87% or about 30% of the time, which broadly matched IMGT annotations. In a later analysis, HLA-associated TCR beta chains were found to be more clonally expanded and to have lower generation probabilities than equally common non-associated chains. An association between a missense DCLRE1C variant and V-gene and J-gene trimming of TCR beta chains was found in a later genetic analysis and replicated in an independent cohort. Some IMGT-functional V segments, including TRBV6-2 and TRBV6-3, could not be told apart with the 87-base-pair reads, so those segments were excluded. In a later analysis, most CMV-associated TCR beta chains were found to appear HLA-restricted, with HLA associations seemingly driven largely by CMV exposure. Cytomegalovirus status was reported to be diagnosed by the classifier with high specificity and sensitivity in both the original and validation cohorts. Presence/absence analyses assumed roughly uniform sequencing depth across donors, an assumption that may not hold. A later analysis associated 16,951 TCR beta sequences with specific HLA alleles at a false discovery rate of 0.05. In a later analysis, the rate of TCR association differed among HLA loci, with DRB1 alleles having the most associated TCRs and HLA-C alleles having the fewest.

Library preparation employed the immunoSEQ multiplex PCR assay. A mixture of 60 forward primers for TCR Vbeta segments and 13 reverse primers for TCR Jbeta segments was used in the multiplex PCR. A multiplex PCR assay on genomic DNA amplified the CDR3 region of rearranged TCR beta genes. On the Illumina HiSeq System, the amplified TCR beta libraries were sequenced as 87-base-pair reads. In the paper's pipeline: Across the roughly 670 repertoires, a later analysis counted tens of millions of unique TCR beta chains, 9 million to 14 million of which were shared by at least two donors. Raw reads were error-corrected and collapsed into unique sequences with a nearest-neighbor algorithm that merged closely related sequences to remove PCR and sequencing errors. Alignment of CDR3 sequences to IMGT reference sequences was used to assign V, D and J gene segments. Each retained sequence needed at least a six-nucleotide match to both a V gene segment and a J gene segment. Rearrangements were classified as productive when the CDR3 lacked stop codons and remained in frame with V and J, and all other rearrangements were classified as non-productive. CDR3 was defined according to IMGT convention as the region running from the second conserved V-encoded cysteine to the conserved J-encoded phenylalanine. The earlier analysis of about 560 of the donors excluded any sequence lacking an unambiguous match to a single V gene segment. In an earlier analysis of almost 600 of the donors, a V segment was called functional when productive rearrangements were above 56.7%, and segregating when the standard deviation between donors exceeded 5%. A statistical classification framework was developed to diagnose cytomegalovirus status using the catalog of TCR beta chain sequences. In a later analysis, TCR nucleotide sequences were compared against IMGT/GENE-DB human TR gene sequences so that V and J genes could be assigned. In a later analysis, CDR3 sequences and most-parsimonious VDJ recombination scenarios were assigned using the TCRdist pipeline. In a later analysis, each TCR beta chain was defined by its CDR3 amino acid sequence together with its V-gene family, and reads without a unique V-gene family were excluded. A later analysis removed over 500 highly shared, low-generation-probability nucleotide sequences to deal with suspected cross-contamination and a sequencing artifact. A later analysis calculated a clonal expansion index for each public chain from normalized within-repertoire ranks of inferred template counts. Generation probabilities in a later analysis came from a VDJ recombination model fitted to out-of-frame rearrangements, and those results were checked against IGoR. A later analysis scored TCR-TCR, TCR-HLA and TCR-CMV co-occurrence with hypergeometric tests, applying a repertoire-size bias correction to TCR pairs. In a later analysis, false discovery rates were estimated by permuting HLA or CMV assignments 20 times. A later analysis grouped co-occurring TCRs with DBSCAN, adding TCRdist sequence similarity when clustering within HLA-allele-positive subsets. Repertoires with fewer than 30,000 or more than 120,000 public chains, plus five repertoires with anomalous nucleotide sharing, were excluded from co-occurrence clustering. TCRdb carries this immuneACCESS record with in-frame sequences only. Its versions omit some clonotypes, under half of them owing to an unresolved V gene in the studies checked, with the rest unexplained. V and J calls and clone size are those listed in that table; D and trimming were worked out from the DNA. For this sample the table gives some 76,000 clones, of which about 81% were detected only once. 2.4% of the sample goes to the ten largest clones.

In total, about 650 healthy bone marrow donors made up the cohort. At the time of sampling, every cohort member was nominally healthy, though immune exposures that went unrecorded were likely present. The donor tested CMV seronegative, placing the donor among the 300 to 400 seronegative members of the cohort. Each donor provided a peripheral blood sample, and peripheral blood mononuclear cells were used for TCR beta sequencing. The Qiagen DNeasy Blood Extraction Kit was used to extract genomic DNA from the blood cell samples. With regard to this clone: It has no known antigen specificity. No base qualities exist here, and no much larger clone lies one base off it.

The CDR3 numbers 16 residues from cysteine through phenylalanine. Only the CDR3 portion is preserved as DNA: 48 bases, with reading frame beginning at the first base. As encoded in the germline V gene, CDR1 is SNHLY while CDR2 is FYNNEI. The germline ends are 23 bases apart after V is trimmed by 2 bases and J by 12 bases. What was sequenced was PBMCs. The chain is assembled from TRBV2 and TRBJ2-4; the D gene is perhaps TRBD2, from 5 matching bases. The clonotype comes from a woman aged 45-65 years in good health and CMV-seronegative. In nucleotide form, the sequence is TGTGCCAGCAGTGAACTTACCGCCCCACGGGGATCAAGTCAGTACTTC. It specifies CASSELTAPRGSSQYF.